The present T cell receptor (beta chain) was sequenced within a study of blood T cells in healthy people across ages. V shed 4 bases, J shed 7 bases, and the junction held 12 bases outside the gene matches. The CDR3 runs 15 residues. Per germline, CDR1 SGHRS and CDR2 YFSETQ. In regard to this clonotype: The antigen remains unidentified. A clone one base away is much larger, so this may be a read error.

A second PCR of roughly 6 to 12 cycles used a sample-barcoded 5' primer and a J-beta primer mix. TCRdb reprocessed the 5' RACE reads via MiXCR and lists one record per CDR3 protein. The sample yields about 640,000 distinct CDR3 sequences, roughly 31% seen once. Points from the study as a whole: Bulk PBMC profiling left naive and antigen-experienced comparisons inconclusive. Donor CMV status, an unknown factor, possibly confounded changes in expanded clonotypes.

The V gene is TRBV5-1, the J gene TRBJ1-2, with 8 nucleotides matching TRBD1. This receptor was identified in a woman of 80 years or more in good health. The sample comprised blood. The CDR3 here is CASSEKGTGWGGYTF. For the CDR3, the DNA is TGCGCCAGCAGCGAGAAGGGGACAGGCTGGGGTGGCTACACCTTC. Complete variable domain (other parts from reference TRBV5-1 and TRBJ1-2): KAGVTQTPRYLIKTRGQQVTLSCSPISGHRSVSWYQQTPGQGLQFLFEYFSETQRNKGNFPGRFSGRQFSNSRSEMNVSTLELGDSALYLCASSEKGTGWGGYTFGSGTRLTVV.